The 20 T cell receptor beta chains reported below all come from one sample, sequenced in a study of T cell responses to AZD1222 COVID-19 vaccine listed by TCRdb under 2021. The protocol used for the library was the immunoSEQ multiplex PCR assay. This immuneACCESS table, as held by TCRdb, lists in-frame sequences with V and J called but not all clones. Of the missing ones, under half trace to an unresolved V gene in checked studies; the others have no known cause. The sample table holds 130,000 to 150,000 clones, of which 85% to 95% were seen once. Together, the top ten hold 2.5% to 3% of the sample. The time point label here, explained by the study, means: baseline before first vaccination. The sample's treatment or condition label is to be understood as: meningococcal conjugate vaccine given as trial control. The input for sequencing was peripheral blood, taken on day 0 of MenACWY control vaccination. The receptors shown here come from an adult in good health.

The genes are TRBV5-6 and TRBJ2-6, with D hard to call. Germline V gives CDR1 SGHDT, CDR2 YYEEEE. The CDR3 is 14 amino acids. V was pared by 0 bases and J by 2 bases, with 3 bases between. The CDR3 region is CASSLGPGANVLTF. CDR3 bases: TGTGCCAGCAGCTTGGGCCCTGGGGCCAACGTCCTGACTTTC.

The chain has TRBV5-4 and TRBJ1-5; D remains unclear. Germline assignment: CDR1 SGHNT and CDR2 YYREEE (reference sequence). This CDR3 region has 13 residues. V lost 0 bases and J 4 bases, leaving 5 bases between the germline ends. CDR3 sequence: CASSLDINQPQHF. DNA of the CDR3: TGTGCCAGCAGCTTGGATATTAATCAGCCCCAGCATTTT.

The chain links TRBV5-1 to TRBJ2-1; weak D call: TRBD2 (6 bases). Trimming took off 4 bases at V and 7 bases at J, with 18 bases between the two ends. The CDR3 spans 15 residues. Per germline, CDR1 SGHRS and CDR2 YFSETQ. CDR3 bases: TGCGCCAGCAGCGAGGCAGTGACTAGTTCAAATGAGCAGTTCTTC. Amino acid sequence: CASSEAVTSSNEQFF.

The J gene is TRBJ1-6, the V gene TRBV28; possible D gene TRBD1, 5 bases. Germline values: CDR1 MDHEN, CDR2 SYDVKM. The CDR3 has 15 residues. The V and J ends lost 7 bases and 0 bases respectively, with 10 bases between them. CDR3 DNA sequence: TGTGCCAGCACCGTTGACAGCTCCTATAATTCACCCCTCCACTTT. It yields the protein CASTVDSSYNSPLHF. The full variable domain, rest sourced from reference TRBV28 and TRBJ1-6, is DVKVTQSSRYLVKRTGEKVFLECVQDMDHENMFWYRQDPGLGLRLIYFSYDVKMKEKGDIPEGYSVSREKKERFSLILESASTNQTSMYLCASTVDSSYNSPLHFGNGTRLTVT.

V is TRBV7-9 and J is TRBJ1-2; possibly TRBD1 for D (5 bases). CDR1 SEHNR and CDR2 FQNEAQ come from the germline V gene (reference sequence). V was cut by 5 bases and J by 8 bases, with 21 bases left in between. CDR3 size: 15 residues. DNA for the CDR3: TGTGCCAGCAGCCCTTTAGGGGCGGACCTAGGGGGCTACACCTTC. It encodes CASSPLGADLGGYTF.

V usage is TRBV19 and J usage is TRBJ1-2; D is possibly TRBD1 (6 bases). The CDR3 runs 14 residues. V was pared by 6 bases and J by 7 bases, with 18 bases between. Germline CDR1 reads LNHDA; CDR2 reads SQIVND (reference sequence). The CDR3 DNA sequence: TGTGCCAGTAGGGATCGGGGGGGCGCTACTGGCTACACCTTC. This encodes CASRDRGGATGYTF.

V and J are TRBV6-5 and TRBJ2-7; 7 bases are a match to TRBD1. CDR1 MNHEY and CDR2 SVGAGI come from the germline V gene. With V trimmed by 8 bases and J by 1 base, 2 bases remained unmatched. CDR3 length: 12 residues. CDR3: CASEGQSYEQYF. For the CDR3, the DNA is TGTGCCAGCGAGGGACAGTCCTACGAGCAGTACTTC.

The rearrangement links TRBV10-2 to TRBJ1-6; 8 bases are shared with TRBD1. Germline loops: CDR1 WSHSY, CDR2 SAAADI. Trimming cost V 6 bases and J 6 bases; bases outside gene matches: 13. The CDR3 has 17 amino acids. The chain's CDR3 is CASRLFGTGPTNSPLHF. DNA of the CDR3: TGCGCCAGCAGGCTATTTGGGACAGGTCCAACTAATTCACCCCTCCACTTT.

This sequence joins TRBV6-1 and TRBJ1-5, with D hard to call. Looked up from germline, CDR1 is MNHNS and CDR2 is SASEGT. The CDR3 has 15 residues. Trimming removed 0 bases at V and 7 bases at J, with 13 bases between. Here the CDR3 DNA reads TGTGCCAGCAGTGAAGCTCGCCAGAGGTACCAGCCCCAGCATTTT. Translated, it gives CASSEARQRYQPQHF.

The genes are TRBV6-5 and TRBJ1-3; TRBD1 might be the D (5 bases). V was pared by 5 bases and J by 0 bases, with 11 bases between. The germline gives CDR1 MNHEY, CDR2 SVGAGI. The CDR3 sequence is 15 residues long. The DNA of the CDR3 is TGTGCCAGCAGTCCGACAGAGAGCTCTGGAAACACCATATATTTT. It codes for CASSPTESSGNTIYF.

The CDR3 reads CAWSALAGPYNEQFF. For the CDR3, the DNA is TGTGCCTGGAGTGCCCTAGCGGGCCCCTACAATGAGCAGTTCTTC. This rearrangement joins TRBV30 to TRBJ2-1; 8 bases map to TRBD2. From germline, CDR1 is GTSNPN and CDR2 SVGIG (reference sequence). The CDR3 consists of 15 residues. V dropped 1 base and J dropped 2; count of bases not matched to a gene: 4.

V and J are TRBV11-2 and TRBJ2-7; D may be TRBD2 (5 bases). The germline V and J ends were trimmed by 5 bases and 5 bases, with 13 bases remaining between them. The CDR3 has 13 residues. CDR1 and CDR2 (germline): SGHAT, FQNNGV. The chain's CDR3 is CASSLKRVDEQYF. The DNA for the CDR3 is TGTGCCAGCAGCCTGAAGAGGGTTGACGAGCAGTACTTC.

J is TRBJ1-5 and V is TRBV28, with 8 bases that match TRBD1. Germline assignment: CDR1 MDHEN and CDR2 SYDVKM. The V and J ends lost 4 bases and 3 bases, in that order; junction bases with no gene match: 5. The CDR3 is 15 amino acids. CDR3 DNA sequence: TGTGCCAGCAGTTCTCGACAGGGGAACAATCAGCCCCAGCATTTT. As protein: CASSSRQGNNQPQHF.

This chain uses TRBV5-1 with TRBJ1-1; 9 bases agree with TRBD1. Looked up from germline, CDR1 is SGHRS and CDR2 is YFSETQ. J was trimmed by 0 bases and V by 1 base; bases with no gene match: 4. CDR3 size: 16 residues. This CDR3 reads CASSLQGDRVNTEAFF. In DNA, the CDR3 is TGCGCCAGCAGCTTGCAAGGGGACAGGGTGAACACTGAAGCTTTCTTT.

The V call is TRBV28, the J call TRBJ2-6, with D hard to call. This CDR3 spans 15 amino acids. Trimming left V 8 bases short and J 0 bases short, with 11 bases between. Germline V gives CDR1 MDHEN, CDR2 SYDVKM. The CDR3 here is CASLSPSSGANVLTF. The DNA of the CDR3 is TGTGCCAGCCTGTCCCCCAGCTCTGGGGCCAACGTCCTGACTTTC.

V usage is TRBV10-2 and J usage is TRBJ1-1, with D hard to call. The V and J ends lost 3 bases and 1 base respectively, with 3 bases between them. Per germline, CDR1 WSHSY and CDR2 SAAADI. CDR3 size: 12 residues. This CDR3 reads CASSDPNTEAFF. The CDR3, as DNA: TGCGCCAGCAGTGACCCGAACACTGAAGCTTTCTTT.

J is TRBJ2-3 and V is TRBV6-2 or TRBV6-3; 8 bases line up with TRBD2. The germline V gene has CDR1 MNHEY and CDR2 SVGEGT. V lost 6 bases and J lost 6; bases outside the gene matches: 8. The CDR3 runs to 14 residues. The CDR3 is CASSYSGAVDTQYF. CDR3 bases: TGTGCCAGCAGCTATAGCGGGGCAGTGGATACGCAGTATTTT.

The chain links TRBV9 to TRBJ1-2; 8 bases map to TRBD1. The CDR3 extends over 14 amino acids. The germline V gene encodes CDR1 SGDLS and CDR2 YYNGEE. V gave up 3 bases and J gave up 3 bases; unmatched junction bases: 4. CDR3: CASSGGQGHYGYTF. DNA of the CDR3: TGTGCCAGCAGCGGAGGACAGGGACACTATGGCTACACCTTC.

The chain joins TRBV19 to TRBJ1-5, with D maybe TRBD1 (5 bases). Germline V CDR1 and CDR2: LNHDA, SQIVND (reference sequence). This CDR3 has 17 amino acids. Trimming shortened V by 3 bases and J by 2 bases, and 17 bases separated the two germline ends. The CDR3 sequence is CASSIRDGWVRNQPQHF. DNA of the CDR3: TGTGCCAGTAGTATCCGGGACGGTTGGGTGCGCAATCAGCCCCAGCATTTT.

This sequence joins TRBV30 and TRBJ1-5, with D hard to call. Trimming removed 2 bases at V and 0 bases at J, with 8 bases between. CDR3 length equals 14 residues. Germline assignment: CDR1 GTSNPN and CDR2 SVGIG (reference sequence). In nucleotides, the CDR3 is TGTGCCTGGAGTAGGGCGGATAGCAATCAGCCCCAGCATTTT. It codes for CAWSRADSNQPQHF. The full variable domain, with the rest looked up from reference TRBV30 and TRBJ1-5, is SQTIHQWPATLVQPVGSPLSLECTVEGTSNPNLYWYRQAAGRGLQLLFYSVGIGQISSEVPQNLSASRPQDRQFILSSKKLLLSDSGFYLCAWSRADSNQPQHFGDGTRLSIL.